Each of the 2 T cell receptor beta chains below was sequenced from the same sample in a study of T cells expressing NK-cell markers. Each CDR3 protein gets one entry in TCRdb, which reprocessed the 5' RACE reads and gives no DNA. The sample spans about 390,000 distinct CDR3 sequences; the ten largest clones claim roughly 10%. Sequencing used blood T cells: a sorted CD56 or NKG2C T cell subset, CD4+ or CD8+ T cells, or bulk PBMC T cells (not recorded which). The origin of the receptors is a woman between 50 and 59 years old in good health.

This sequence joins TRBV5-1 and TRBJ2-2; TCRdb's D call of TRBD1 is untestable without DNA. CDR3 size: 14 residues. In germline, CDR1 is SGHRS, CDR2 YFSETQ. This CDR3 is CASSPDPNTGELFF.

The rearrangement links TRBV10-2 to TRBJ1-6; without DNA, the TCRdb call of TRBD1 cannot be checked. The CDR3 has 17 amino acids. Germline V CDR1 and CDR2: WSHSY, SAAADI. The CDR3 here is CASRDFLAGDYNSPLHF.